A selection of T cell receptor beta chains follows, all from one sample in a study of cytomegalovirus exposure and HLA in healthy donors. This table comes from immunoSEQ multiplex PCR, and its TCRdb copy is limited to in-frame clones, with some not included. Here the sample spans 80,000 to 90,000 clones, approximately 80% being singletons. The sample comprised PBMCs. These receptors came from a man between 25 and 39 years old in good health and CMV-seronegative. Both conserved end residues are part of each CDR3. Each record gives: V gene, J gene, D gene, clone size, CDR3 DNA, CDR3 protein. The D gene is left open where the match is weak. Rows may omit the clone size; those that give it use once, few, many or a size class.

v_call: TRBV5-4; j_call: TRBJ1-2; d_call: .; clone_size: .; cdr3_nt: TGTGCCAGCAGCTTCGGGTTGGAGTCAGACTCCTATGGCTACACCTTC; cdr3_aa: CASSFGLESDSYGYTF
v_call: TRBV7-8; j_call: TRBJ1-4; d_call: TRBD1; clone_size: .; cdr3_nt: TGTGCCAGCAGTTCTCAGGGGGCAATTGAAAAACTGTTTTTT; cdr3_aa: CASSSQGAIEKLFF
v_call: TRBV6-1; j_call: TRBJ2-1; d_call: .; clone_size: .; cdr3_nt: TGTGCCAGCAGTGCTACCAATGAGCAGTTCTTC; cdr3_aa: CASSATNEQFF
v_call: TRBV4-1; j_call: TRBJ2-7; d_call: .; clone_size: .; cdr3_nt: TGCGCCAGCAGCACCTCAGGGGTTCCCTCGGAGCAGTACTTC; cdr3_aa: CASSTSGVPSEQYF
v_call: TRBV7-7; j_call: TRBJ2-5; d_call: TRBD2; clone_size: once; cdr3_nt: TGTGCCAGCAGCTTAGGGGGGGGGCAAGAGACCCAGTACTTC; cdr3_aa: CASSLGGGQETQYF
v_call: TRBV10-3; j_call: TRBJ2-4; d_call: TRBD1; clone_size: .; cdr3_nt: TGTGCCATCAGTGAGTCGGTCCGAGGGGGCTTAGCCAAAAACATTCAGTACTTC; cdr3_aa: CAISESVRGGLAKNIQYF
v_call: TRBV7-9; j_call: TRBJ2-5; d_call: TRBD2; clone_size: .; cdr3_nt: TGTGCCAGCAGCCCCGGACTAGCGGGGGTCTGGGAGACCCAGTACTTC; cdr3_aa: CASSPGLAGVWETQYF
v_call: TRBV7-9; j_call: TRBJ2-1; d_call: .; clone_size: .; cdr3_nt: TGTGCCAGCAGCTCCATACGGAATGAGCAGTTCTTC; cdr3_aa: CASSSIRNEQFF
v_call: TRBV2; j_call: TRBJ1-4; d_call: .; clone_size: .; cdr3_nt: TGTGCCAGCAGGATGGTCGGGGAAAAACTGTTTTTT; cdr3_aa: CASRMVGEKLFF
v_call: TRBV2; j_call: TRBJ1-1; d_call: .; clone_size: .; cdr3_nt: TGTGCCAGCAGTGAAGCCTTTGGACAGAATAGGAACACTGAAGCTTTCTTT; cdr3_aa: CASSEAFGQNRNTEAFF
v_call: TRBV9; j_call: TRBJ2-1; d_call: TRBD2; clone_size: few; cdr3_nt: TGTGCCAGCAGCGTAGGGACTAGCGGGGGGGTCTGGGAGCAGTTCTTC; cdr3_aa: CASSVGTSGGVWEQFF
v_call: TRBV15; j_call: TRBJ1-5; d_call: .; clone_size: .; cdr3_nt: TGTGCCACCAGCAGTACCAGTTCAGGGCGACAGCCCCAGCATTTT; cdr3_aa: CATSSTSSGRQPQHF